This T cell receptor (beta chain) is drawn from a study of cytomegalovirus exposure and HLA in healthy donors. Whole-study findings and limits: The TCR clusters that emerged in the first cohort tended, a later analysis found, to co-occur in the 120 or so validation repertoires. Reports showed the classifier diagnosing cytomegalovirus status with high specificity and sensitivity.

Sequenced by immunoSEQ multiplex PCR; TCRdb stores in-frame clones only, minus some. The data hold 250,000 to 300,000 clones, with 80% to 90% observed a single time. Notes on this clone: The antigen is not known.

There are 21 residues in the CDR3. Germline CDR1 is LGHNA and CDR2 is YNFKEQ. The junction had 15 bases not matched to a gene; V was cut back by 4 bases and J by 0 bases. The TCR originated in a woman under 30 in good health and CMV-seronegative. The specimen was PBMCs. This chain links TRBV4-2 with TRBJ2-1; 13 bases line up with TRBD2. In DNA, the CDR3 is TGTGCCAGCAGCCCCCAGATGGGACTAGCGGGACTGCTAAGCTCCTACAATGAGCAGTTCTTC. Protein product: CASSPQMGLAGLLSSYNEQFF.